This entry is about one T cell receptor beta chain. The record originates from a study of blood T cell repertoires in COVID-19. Germline V gene lookup returns CDR1 MNHEY and CDR2 SMNVEV (reference sequence). The CDR3 length is 15 residues. With 5 bases removed from V and 5 bases from J, the gap between germline ends came to 18 bases. Here immunoSEQ multiplex PCR was the method, and the copy in TCRdb shows in-frame clones only, minus some. Found here are fewer than 200,000 clones, approximately 85% of them singletons; the top ten hold approximately 1.3%. This chain connects TRBV27 to TRBJ1-1; D unclear. This receptor was identified in a man in his sixties who had recovered from COVID-19. Sample: peripheral blood. CDR3 coding DNA: TGTGCCAGCAGTGCGACCGGGTCCCTCCGGACTGAAGCTTTCTTT. Translation: CASSATGSLRTEAFF.